What follows is one TCR beta chain and its context. In the source study's methods: Reference gene primer amplification gave estimated nucleated cell counts. Sequenced by immunoSEQ multiplex PCR; TCRdb stores in-frame clones only, minus some. The DNA gave D and trimming, while V, J and clone size come from that table. The data hold tens of thousands of clones, with approximately 86% observed a single time. This sample was taken from a study of blood T cell repertoires in COVID-19. This clonotype originated in a woman in her 70s with acute or convalescent COVID-19. The sequencing input was peripheral blood.

CDR3 DNA sequence: TGTGCCAGCAGTGCTCAGGGATGGACTGAAGCTTTCTTT. It yields the protein CASSAQGWTEAFF. V is TRBV2 and J is TRBJ1-1, with D tentatively TRBD1 (5 bases). Trimming cost V 4 bases and J 5 bases, with 11 bases left between them. This CDR3 spans 13 amino acids. Germline V lookup: CDR1 SNHLY, CDR2 FYNNEI.